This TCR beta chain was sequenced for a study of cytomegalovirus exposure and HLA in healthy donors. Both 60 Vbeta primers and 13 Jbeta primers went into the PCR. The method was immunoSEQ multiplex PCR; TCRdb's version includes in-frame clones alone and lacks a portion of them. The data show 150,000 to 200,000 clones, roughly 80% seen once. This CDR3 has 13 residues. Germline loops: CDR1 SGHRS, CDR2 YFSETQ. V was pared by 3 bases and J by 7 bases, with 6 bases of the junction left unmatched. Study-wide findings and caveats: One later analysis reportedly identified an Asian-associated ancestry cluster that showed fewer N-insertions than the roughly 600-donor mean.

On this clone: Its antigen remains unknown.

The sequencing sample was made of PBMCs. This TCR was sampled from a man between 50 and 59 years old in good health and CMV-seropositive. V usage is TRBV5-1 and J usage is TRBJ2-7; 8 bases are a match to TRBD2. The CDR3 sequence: CASSSTSEREQYF. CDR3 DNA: TGCGCCAGCAGCTCGACTAGCGAGAGGGAGCAGTACTTC.